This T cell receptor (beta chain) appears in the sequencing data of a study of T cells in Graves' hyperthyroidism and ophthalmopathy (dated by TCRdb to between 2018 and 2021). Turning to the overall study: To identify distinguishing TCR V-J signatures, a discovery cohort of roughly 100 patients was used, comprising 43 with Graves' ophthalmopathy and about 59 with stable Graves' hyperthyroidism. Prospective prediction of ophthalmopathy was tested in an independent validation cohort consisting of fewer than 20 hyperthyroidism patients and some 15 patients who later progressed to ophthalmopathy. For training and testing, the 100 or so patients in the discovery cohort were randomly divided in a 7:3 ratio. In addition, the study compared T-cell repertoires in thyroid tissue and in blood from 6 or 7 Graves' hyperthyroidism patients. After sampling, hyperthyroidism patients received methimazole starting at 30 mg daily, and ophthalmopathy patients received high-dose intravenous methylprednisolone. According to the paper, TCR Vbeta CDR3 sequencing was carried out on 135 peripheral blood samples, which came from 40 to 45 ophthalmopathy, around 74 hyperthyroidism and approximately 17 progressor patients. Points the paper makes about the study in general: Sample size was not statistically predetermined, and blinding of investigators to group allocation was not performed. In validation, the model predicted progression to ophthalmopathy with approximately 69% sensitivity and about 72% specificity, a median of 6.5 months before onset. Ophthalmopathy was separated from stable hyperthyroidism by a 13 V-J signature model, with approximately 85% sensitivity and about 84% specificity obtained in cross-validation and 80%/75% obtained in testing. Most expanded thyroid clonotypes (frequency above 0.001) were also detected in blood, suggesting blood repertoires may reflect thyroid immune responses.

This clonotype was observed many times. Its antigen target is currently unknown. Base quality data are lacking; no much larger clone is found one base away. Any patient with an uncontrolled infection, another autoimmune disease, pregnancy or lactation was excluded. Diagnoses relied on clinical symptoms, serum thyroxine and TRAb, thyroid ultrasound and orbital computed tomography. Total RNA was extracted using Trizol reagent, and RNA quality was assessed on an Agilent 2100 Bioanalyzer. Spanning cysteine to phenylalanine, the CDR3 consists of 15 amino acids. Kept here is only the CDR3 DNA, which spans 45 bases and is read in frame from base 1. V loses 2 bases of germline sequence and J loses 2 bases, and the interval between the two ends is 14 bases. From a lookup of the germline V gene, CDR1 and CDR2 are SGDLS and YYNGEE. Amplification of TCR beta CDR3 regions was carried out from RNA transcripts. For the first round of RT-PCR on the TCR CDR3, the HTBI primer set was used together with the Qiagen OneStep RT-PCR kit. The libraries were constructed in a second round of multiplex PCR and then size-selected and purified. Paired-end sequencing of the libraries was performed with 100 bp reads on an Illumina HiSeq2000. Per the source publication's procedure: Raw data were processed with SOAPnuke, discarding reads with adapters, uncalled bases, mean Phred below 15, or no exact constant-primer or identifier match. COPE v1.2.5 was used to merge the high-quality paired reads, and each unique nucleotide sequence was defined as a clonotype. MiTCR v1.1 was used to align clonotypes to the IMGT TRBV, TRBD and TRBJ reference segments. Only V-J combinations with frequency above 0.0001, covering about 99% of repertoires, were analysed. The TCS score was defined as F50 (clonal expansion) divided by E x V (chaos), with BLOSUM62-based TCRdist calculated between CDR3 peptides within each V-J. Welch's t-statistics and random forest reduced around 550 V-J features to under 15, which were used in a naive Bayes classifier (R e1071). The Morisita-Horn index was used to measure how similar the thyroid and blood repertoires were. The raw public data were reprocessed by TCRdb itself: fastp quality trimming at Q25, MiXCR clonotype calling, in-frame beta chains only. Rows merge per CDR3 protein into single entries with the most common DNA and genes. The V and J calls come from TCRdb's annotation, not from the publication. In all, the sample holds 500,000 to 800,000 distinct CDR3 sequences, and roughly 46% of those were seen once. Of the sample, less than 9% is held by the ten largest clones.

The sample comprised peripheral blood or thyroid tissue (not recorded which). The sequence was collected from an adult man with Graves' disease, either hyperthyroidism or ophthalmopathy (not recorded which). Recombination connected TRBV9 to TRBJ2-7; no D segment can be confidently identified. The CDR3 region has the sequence CASSVGVTLTYEQYF. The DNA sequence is TGTGCCAGCAGCGTTGGCGTGACTCTAACCTACGAGCAGTACTTC. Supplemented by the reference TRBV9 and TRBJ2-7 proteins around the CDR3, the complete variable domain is DSGVTQTPKHLITATGQRVTLRCSPRSGDLSVYWYQQSLDQGLQFLIQYYNGEERAKGNILERFSAQQFPDLHSELNLSSLELGDSALYFCASSVGVTLTYEQYFGPGTRLTVT.